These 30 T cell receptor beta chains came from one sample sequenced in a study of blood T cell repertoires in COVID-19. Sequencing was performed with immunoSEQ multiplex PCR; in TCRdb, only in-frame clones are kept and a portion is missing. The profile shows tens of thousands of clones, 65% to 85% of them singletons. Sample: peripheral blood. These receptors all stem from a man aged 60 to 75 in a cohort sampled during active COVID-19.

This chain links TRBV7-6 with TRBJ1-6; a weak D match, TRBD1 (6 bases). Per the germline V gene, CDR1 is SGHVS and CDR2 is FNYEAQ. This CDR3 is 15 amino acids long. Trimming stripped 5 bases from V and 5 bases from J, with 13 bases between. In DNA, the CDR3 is TGTGCCAGCAGCGCTGACAGGACCAATAATTCACCCCTCCACTTT. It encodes CASSADRTNNSPLHF.

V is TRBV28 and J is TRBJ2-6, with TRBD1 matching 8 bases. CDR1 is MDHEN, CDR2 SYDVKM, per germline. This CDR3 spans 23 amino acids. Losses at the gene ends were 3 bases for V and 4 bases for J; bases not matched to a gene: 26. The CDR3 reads CASSFLSPRGRDRRKRGANVLTF. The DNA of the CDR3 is TGTGCCAGCAGTTTCCTTTCACCCCGGGGCCGGGACAGGAGGAAGAGGGGGGCCAACGTCCTGACTTTC.

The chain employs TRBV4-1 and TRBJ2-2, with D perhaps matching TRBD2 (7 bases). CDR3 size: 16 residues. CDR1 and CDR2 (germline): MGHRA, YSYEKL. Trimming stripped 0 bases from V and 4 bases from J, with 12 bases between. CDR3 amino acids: CASSQERGGTTGELFF. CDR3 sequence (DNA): TGCGCCAGCAGCCAAGAAAGGGGGGGGACCACCGGGGAGCTGTTTTTT.

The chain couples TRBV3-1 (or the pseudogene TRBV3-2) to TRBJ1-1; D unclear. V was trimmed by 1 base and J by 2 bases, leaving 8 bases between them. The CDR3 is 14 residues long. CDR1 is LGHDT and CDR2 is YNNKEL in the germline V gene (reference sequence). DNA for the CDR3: TGTGCCAGCAGCCAAGGGGGAGTCAACACTGAAGCTTTCTTT. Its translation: CASSQGGVNTEAFF.

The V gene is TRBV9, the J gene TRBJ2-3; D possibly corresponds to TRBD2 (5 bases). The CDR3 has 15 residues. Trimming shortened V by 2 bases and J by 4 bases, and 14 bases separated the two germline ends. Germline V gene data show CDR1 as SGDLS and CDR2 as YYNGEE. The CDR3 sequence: CASSVYEGLSDTQYF. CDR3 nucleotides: TGTGCCAGCAGCGTGTACGAGGGTTTATCAGATACGCAGTATTTT.

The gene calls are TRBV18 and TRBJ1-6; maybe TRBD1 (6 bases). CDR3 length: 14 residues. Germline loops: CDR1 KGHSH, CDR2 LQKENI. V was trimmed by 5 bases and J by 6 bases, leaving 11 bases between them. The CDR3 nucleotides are TGTGCCAGCTCAAGGGACACGGCTAATTCACCCCTCCACTTT. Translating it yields CASSRDTANSPLHF.

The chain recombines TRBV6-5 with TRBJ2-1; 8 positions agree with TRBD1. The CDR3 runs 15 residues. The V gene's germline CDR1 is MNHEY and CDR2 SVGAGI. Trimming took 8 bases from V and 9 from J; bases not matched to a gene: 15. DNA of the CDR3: TGTGCCAGCGGCCGAGCAGACAGGGGTCAAAGTGAGCAGTTCTTC. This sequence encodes CASGRADRGQSEQFF.

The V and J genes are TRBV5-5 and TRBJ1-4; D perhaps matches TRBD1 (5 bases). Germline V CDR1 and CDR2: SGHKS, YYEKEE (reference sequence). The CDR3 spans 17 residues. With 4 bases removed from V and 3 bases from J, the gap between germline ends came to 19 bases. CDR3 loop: CASSPGVSPSSNEKLFF. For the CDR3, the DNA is TGTGCCAGCAGCCCGGGGGTCTCACCCTCTTCTAATGAAAAACTGTTTTTT.

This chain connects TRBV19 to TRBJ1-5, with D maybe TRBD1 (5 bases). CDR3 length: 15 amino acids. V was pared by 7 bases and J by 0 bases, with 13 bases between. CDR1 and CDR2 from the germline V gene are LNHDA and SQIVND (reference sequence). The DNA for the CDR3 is TGTGCCAGTATAGACAGCAGCTATAGCAATCAGCCCCAGCATTTT. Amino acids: CASIDSSYSNQPQHF.

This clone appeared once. In DNA form, the CDR3 reads TGTGCCAGCAGTTACTCGGCTCTAGCGGCCGGGTACGAGCAGTACTTC. This gives the protein CASSYSALAAGYEQYF. The J gene is TRBJ2-7, the V gene TRBV6-5; 7 bases align to TRBD2. The CDR3 loop spans 16 amino acids. The V gene's germline CDR1 is MNHEY and CDR2 SVGAGI. The V gene end was trimmed by 0 bases and the J gene end by 4 bases; junction bases not matched to a gene: 9.

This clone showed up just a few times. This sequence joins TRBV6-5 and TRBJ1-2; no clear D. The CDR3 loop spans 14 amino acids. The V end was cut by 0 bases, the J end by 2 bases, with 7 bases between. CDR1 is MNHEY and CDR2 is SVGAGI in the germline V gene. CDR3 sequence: CASSYSTQNYGYTF. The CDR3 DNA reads TGTGCCAGCAGTTACTCGACACAGAACTATGGCTACACCTTC.

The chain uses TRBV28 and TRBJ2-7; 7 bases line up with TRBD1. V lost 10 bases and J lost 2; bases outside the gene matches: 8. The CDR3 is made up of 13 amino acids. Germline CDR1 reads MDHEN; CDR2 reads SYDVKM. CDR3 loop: CAIGTGATYEQYF. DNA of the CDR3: TGTGCCATCGGAACAGGGGCAACCTACGAGCAGTACTTC.

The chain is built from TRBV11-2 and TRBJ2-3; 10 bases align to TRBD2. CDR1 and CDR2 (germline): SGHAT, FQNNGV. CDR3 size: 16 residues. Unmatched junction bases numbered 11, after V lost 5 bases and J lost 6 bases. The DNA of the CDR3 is TGTGCCAGCAGCAGAAAGGCTAGCGGGAGACGGGATACGCAGTATTTT. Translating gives CASSRKASGRRDTQYF.

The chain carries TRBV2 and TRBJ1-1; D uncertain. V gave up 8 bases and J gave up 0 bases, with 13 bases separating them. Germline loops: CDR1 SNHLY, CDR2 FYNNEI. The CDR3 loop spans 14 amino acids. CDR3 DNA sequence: TGTGCCAGCGGCTGGACGGGGATGAACACTGAAGCTTTCTTT. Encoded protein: CASGWTGMNTEAFF.

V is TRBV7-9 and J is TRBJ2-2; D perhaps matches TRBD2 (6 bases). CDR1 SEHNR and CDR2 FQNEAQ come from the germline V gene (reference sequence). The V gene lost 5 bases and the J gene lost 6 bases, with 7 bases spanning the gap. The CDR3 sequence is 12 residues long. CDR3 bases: TGTGCCAGCAGCGCGGGATCCGGGGAGCTGTTTTTT. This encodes CASSAGSGELFF.

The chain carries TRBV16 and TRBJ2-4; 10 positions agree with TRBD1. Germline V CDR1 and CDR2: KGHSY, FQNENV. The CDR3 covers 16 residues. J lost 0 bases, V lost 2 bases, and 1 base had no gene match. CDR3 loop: CASSQDRGLAKNIQYF. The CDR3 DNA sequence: TGTGCCAGCAGCCAAGACAGGGGGCTAGCCAAAAACATTCAGTACTTC.

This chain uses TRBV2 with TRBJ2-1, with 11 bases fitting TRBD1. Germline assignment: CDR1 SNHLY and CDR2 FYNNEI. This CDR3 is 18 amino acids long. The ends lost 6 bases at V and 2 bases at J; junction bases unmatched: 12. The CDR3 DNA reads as TGTGCCAGCAGGCCGGACAGGGGGCAGGGGAGGGCCTACAATGAGCAGTTCTTC. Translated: CASRPDRGQGRAYNEQFF.

The CDR3 spells CASSIQVGRETQYF. CDR3 bases: TGTGCCAGCAGCATCCAGGTGGGCAGGGAGACCCAGTACTTC. The rearrangement uses TRBV5-4 and TRBJ2-5; D remains ambiguous. There are 14 residues in the CDR3. Germline V lookup: CDR1 SGHNT, CDR2 YYREEE (reference sequence). V shed 4 bases and J shed 5 bases, with 15 bases lying between them. The variable domain in full, completed from reference TRBV5-4 and TRBJ2-5, reads ETGVTQSPTHLIKTRGQQVTLRCSSQSGHNTVSWYQQALGQGPQFIFQYYREEENGRGNFPPRFSGLQFPNYSSELNVNALELDDSALYLCASSIQVGRETQYFGPGTRLLVL.

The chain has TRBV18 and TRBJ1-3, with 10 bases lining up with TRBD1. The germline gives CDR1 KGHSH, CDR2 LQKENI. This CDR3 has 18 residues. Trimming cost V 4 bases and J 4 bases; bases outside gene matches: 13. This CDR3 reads CASSRTPPGQGIGNTIYF. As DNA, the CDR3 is TGTGCCAGCTCACGGACACCTCCGGGACAGGGGATCGGAAACACCATATATTTT.

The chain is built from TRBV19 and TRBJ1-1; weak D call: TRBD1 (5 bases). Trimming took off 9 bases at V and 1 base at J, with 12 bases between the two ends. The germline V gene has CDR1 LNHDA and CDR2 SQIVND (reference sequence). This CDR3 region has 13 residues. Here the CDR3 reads CASKTRGNTEAFF. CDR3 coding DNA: TGTGCCAGCAAGACAAGGGGGAACACTGAAGCTTTCTTT.

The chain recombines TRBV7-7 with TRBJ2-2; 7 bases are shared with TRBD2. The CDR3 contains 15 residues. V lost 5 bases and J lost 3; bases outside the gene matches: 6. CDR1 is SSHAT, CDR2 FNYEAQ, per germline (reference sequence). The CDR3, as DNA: TGTGCCAGCAGCCCTTTCACTAGCGACACCGGGGAGCTGTTTTTT. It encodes CASSPFTSDTGELFF.

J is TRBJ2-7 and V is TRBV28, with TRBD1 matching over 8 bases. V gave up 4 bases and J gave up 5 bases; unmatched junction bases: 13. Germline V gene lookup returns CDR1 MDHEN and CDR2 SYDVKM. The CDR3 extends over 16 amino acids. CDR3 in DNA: TGTGCCAGCAGTTCAACTCTAGGACAGGGTACCAACGAGCAGTACTTC. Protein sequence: CASSSTLGQGTNEQYF.

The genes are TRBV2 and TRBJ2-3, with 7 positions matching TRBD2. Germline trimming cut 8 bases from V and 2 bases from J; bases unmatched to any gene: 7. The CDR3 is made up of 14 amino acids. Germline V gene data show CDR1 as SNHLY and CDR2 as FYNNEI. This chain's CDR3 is CASSSGSTTDTQYF. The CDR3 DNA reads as TGTGCCAGCTCTAGCGGCTCCACCACAGATACGCAGTATTTT.

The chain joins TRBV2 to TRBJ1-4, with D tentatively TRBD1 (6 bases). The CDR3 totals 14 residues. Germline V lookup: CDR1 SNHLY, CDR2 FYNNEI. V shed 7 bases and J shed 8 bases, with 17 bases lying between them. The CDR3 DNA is TGTGCCAGCACGCGAACAGGGACGGGGGAAAAACTGTTTTTT. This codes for CASTRTGTGEKLFF.

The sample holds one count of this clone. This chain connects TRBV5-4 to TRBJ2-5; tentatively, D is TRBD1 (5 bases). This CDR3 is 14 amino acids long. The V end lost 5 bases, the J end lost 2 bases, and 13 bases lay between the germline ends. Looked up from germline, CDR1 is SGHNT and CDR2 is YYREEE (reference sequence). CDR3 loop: CASRLQGRQETQYF. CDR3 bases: TGTGCCAGCAGGCTCCAGGGTCGGCAAGAGACCCAGTACTTC.

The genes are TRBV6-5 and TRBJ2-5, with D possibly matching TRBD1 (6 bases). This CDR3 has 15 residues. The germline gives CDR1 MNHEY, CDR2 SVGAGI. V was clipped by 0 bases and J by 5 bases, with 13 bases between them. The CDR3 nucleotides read TGTGCCAGCAGTTACTCGAGGGACACCGGGGAGACCCAGTACTTC. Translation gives CASSYSRDTGETQYF.

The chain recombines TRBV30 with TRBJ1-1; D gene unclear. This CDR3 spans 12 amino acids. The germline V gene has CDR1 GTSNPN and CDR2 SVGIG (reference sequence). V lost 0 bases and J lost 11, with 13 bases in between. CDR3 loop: CAWSVWEIRAFF. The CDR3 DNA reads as TGTGCCTGGAGTGTCTGGGAGATCAGGGCTTTCTTT.

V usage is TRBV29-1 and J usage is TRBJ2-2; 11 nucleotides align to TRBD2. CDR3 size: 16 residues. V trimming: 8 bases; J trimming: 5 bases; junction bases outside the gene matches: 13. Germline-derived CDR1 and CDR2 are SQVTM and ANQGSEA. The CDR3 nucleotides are TGCAGCTTCAGAATGACCGGGACTAGCGGAACCGGGGAGCTGTTTTTT. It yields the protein CSFRMTGTSGTGELFF.

CDR3 protein: CASSRTSGSSRDEQFF. Here the CDR3 DNA reads TGTGCCAGTAGCCGGACTAGCGGGAGTTCTAGGGATGAGCAGTTCTTC. The V gene is TRBV19, the J gene TRBJ2-1, with TRBD2 identical over 13 bases. J was trimmed by 8 bases and V by 6 bases; bases with no gene match: 10. Germline V gives CDR1 LNHDA, CDR2 SQIVND (reference sequence). This CDR3 spans 16 amino acids.

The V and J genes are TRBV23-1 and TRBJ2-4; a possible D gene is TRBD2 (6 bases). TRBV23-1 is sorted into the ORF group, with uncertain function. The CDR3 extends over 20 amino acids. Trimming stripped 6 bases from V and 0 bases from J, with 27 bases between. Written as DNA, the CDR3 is TGCGCCAGCAGCCCGGGGACTTTCTCACTCCCACGGTTAGCCAAAAACATTCAGTACTTC. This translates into CASSPGTFSLPRLAKNIQYF.